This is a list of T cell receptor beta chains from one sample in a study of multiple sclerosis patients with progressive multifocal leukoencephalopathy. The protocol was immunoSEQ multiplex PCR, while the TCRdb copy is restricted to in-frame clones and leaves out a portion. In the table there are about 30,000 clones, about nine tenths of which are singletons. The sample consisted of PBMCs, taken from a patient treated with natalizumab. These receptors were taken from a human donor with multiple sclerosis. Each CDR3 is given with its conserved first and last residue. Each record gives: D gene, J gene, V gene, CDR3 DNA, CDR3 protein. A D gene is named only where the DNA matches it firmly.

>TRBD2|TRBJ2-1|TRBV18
TGTGCCAGCTCACCACTGCTAGCGGAGTTTTACAATGAGCAGTTCTTC
CASSPLLAEFYNEQFF
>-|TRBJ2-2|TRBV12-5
TGTGCTAGTGCCCCTAGATCGGAGCCGCTGGACGGGGAGCTGTTTTTT
CASAPRSEPLDGELFF
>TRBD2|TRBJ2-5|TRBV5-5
TGTGCCAGCAGCTTAGGGACTAGCGGGAGATTCGTAGAGACCCAGTACTTC
CASSLGTSGRFVETQYF
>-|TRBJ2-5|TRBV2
TGTGCCAGCCGACCAACAGATGTCCAAGAGACCCAGTACTTC
CASRPTDVQETQYF
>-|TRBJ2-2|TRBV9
TGTGCCAGCAGCCCCCCCGGAACGAACACCGGGGAGCTGTTTTTT
CASSPPGTNTGELFF
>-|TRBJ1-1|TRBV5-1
TGCGCCAGCAGCCCTACCGGGACCAGGAACACTGAAGCTTTCTTT
CASSPTGTRNTEAFF
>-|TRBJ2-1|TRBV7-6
TGTGCCAGCAGCTTAGGTCTGGTTGGTGCTAGAAGGGGTGAGCAGTTCTTC
CASSLGLVGARRGEQFF
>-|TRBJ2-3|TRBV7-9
TGTGCCAGCAGCTTTGGAGGGGCTTTGAGCACAGATACGCAGTATTTT
CASSFGGALSTDTQYF
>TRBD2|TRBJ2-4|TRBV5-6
TGTGCCAGCAGCCTAACCGCGGGGGAACCAAAAAACATTCAGTACTTC
CASSLTAGEPKNIQYF
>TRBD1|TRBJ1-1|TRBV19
TGTGCCAGTAGTATTGTGGGGACAGGGCCGAACACTGAAGCTTTCTTT
CASSIVGTGPNTEAFF
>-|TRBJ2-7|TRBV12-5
TGTGCTAGTGGTCAAAGGGTGGGCAGTTCCTACGAGCAGTACTTC
CASGQRVGSSYEQYF
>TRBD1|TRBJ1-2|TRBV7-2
TGCGCCAGCAGCTACTCCGGGACAGCGGATGGCTACACCTTC
CASSYSGTADGYTF
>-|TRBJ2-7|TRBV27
TGTGCCAGCAGTTTAACTCCGCCAACAGGAAGTTCTTACGAGCAGTACTTC
CASSLTPPTGSSYEQYF
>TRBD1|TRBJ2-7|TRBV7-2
TGTGCCAGCAGTTTGGACAGGGTAAACGAGCAGTACTTC
CASSLDRVNEQYF
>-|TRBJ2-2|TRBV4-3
TGCGCCAGCAGCCAAGAAGCGGCGCAGCGGTCGGGGGAGCTGTTTTTT
CASSQEAAQRSGELFF
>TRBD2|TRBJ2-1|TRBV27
TGTGCCAGCAGTGGCACCCTCGGCGGGAGTTCCCACAATGAGCAGTTCTTC
CASSGTLGGSSHNEQFF
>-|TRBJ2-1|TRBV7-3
TGTGCCAGCAGCTCTAGCTCCAAGGGTGAGCAGTTCTTC
CASSSSSKGEQFF
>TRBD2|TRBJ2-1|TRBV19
TGTGCCAGTAGTATCTCACTAGCGGGAAGCTCCTACAATGAGCAGTTCTTC
CASSISLAGSSYNEQFF
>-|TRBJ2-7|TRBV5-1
TGCGCCAGCAGCAATGGAAACATCTACGAGCAGTACTTC
CASSNGNIYEQYF
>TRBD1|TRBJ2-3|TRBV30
TGTGCCTGGAGTCCCCTACAGGGGGGTACGCAGTATTTT
CAWSPLQGGTQYF
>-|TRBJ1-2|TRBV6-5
TGTGCCAGCAGCCCCAGAGTGTTTAGCTATGGCTACACCTTC
CASSPRVFSYGYTF
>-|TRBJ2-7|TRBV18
TGTGCCAGCTCATCAATTAGTAGGGTATCCTACGAGCAGTACTTC
CASSSISRVSYEQYF